This TCR beta chain derives from a study of cytomegalovirus exposure and HLA in healthy donors. The CDR3 covers 13 residues. Germline V gene data show CDR1 as PRHDT and CDR2 as FYEKMQ (reference sequence). The V gene lost 5 bases and the J gene lost 5 bases, with 13 bases spanning the gap. Profiling relied on immunoSEQ multiplex PCR, and the TCRdb table lists in-frame clones only, not all of them. The repertoire holds about 150,000 clones, 75% to 90% seen once, with 20% to 25% in the top ten. The chain carries TRBV13 and TRBJ2-7; D possibly corresponds to TRBD1 (5 bases). The source of this sequence is a young man in good health and CMV-seropositive. Sequences were obtained from PBMCs. For the CDR3, the DNA is TGTGCCAGCAGCCCCCGACAGAGCGACGAGCAGTACTTC. Protein product: CASSPRQSDEQYF.